The 28 T cell receptor beta chains below all came from one sample that was sequenced in a study of response to subunit inactivated influenza vaccine. Each CDR3 protein is one row after TCRdb ran MiXCR on the RT-PCR reads. In the table there are 860,000 or so distinct CDR3 sequences, around 20% of which are singletons. This specimen was PBMCs from blood, taken more than 4 days after vaccination. All receptors come from a man aged 50-60 years who received an inactivated influenza vaccine.

This clonotype has a handful of counts. V gene TRBV6-1 combines with J gene TRBJ2-2; 7 bases match TRBD1. This CDR3 is 15 amino acids long. Germline V CDR1 and CDR2: MNHNS, SASEGT. V lost 8 bases and J lost 6; bases outside the gene matches: 12. This CDR3 reads CASGADRVGPGELFF. CDR3 nucleotide sequence: TGTGCCAGCGGGGCCGACAGGGTAGGCCCCGGGGAGCTGTTTTTT.

On this clonotype: A read error may account for a junction end that differs from germline. V and J are TRBV20-1 and TRBJ2-7, with D possibly TRBD1 on 6 matching bases. Germline CDR1 and CDR2: DFQATT and SNEGSKA (reference sequence). CDR3 length: 13 residues. The CDR3 loop reads CSAREDSDYEQYF. CDR3 nucleotides: TGCAGTGCCAGAGAGGACAGCGACTACGAGCAGTACTTC.

This chain links TRBV12-3 or TRBV12-4 with TRBJ2-2; D ambiguous. The CDR3 runs 14 residues. V was clipped by 5 bases and J by 0 bases, with 7 bases between them. The CDR3 sequence is CASSPQTNTGELFF. For the CDR3, the DNA is TGTGCCAGCAGTCCCCAGACGAACACCGGGGAGCTGTTTTTT.

The V gene is TRBV27, the J gene TRBJ2-1; D is uncertain. The germline V and J ends were trimmed by 2 bases and 9 bases, with 11 bases remaining between them. Germline assignment: CDR1 MNHEY and CDR2 SMNVEV (reference sequence). CDR3 length equals 13 residues. Here the CDR3 reads CASSLNSRGEQFF. Here the CDR3 DNA reads TGTGCCAGCAGTTTAAATTCCCGCGGTGAGCAGTTCTTC.

The chain uses TRBV20-1 and TRBJ1-6, with D possibly being TRBD1 (6 bases). Germline V gene lookup returns CDR1 DFQATT and CDR2 SNEGSKA (reference sequence). The CDR3 is 15 amino acids. V was cut by 7 bases and J by 0 bases, with 13 bases left in between. The CDR3 region is CSGGQTNSYNSPLHF. CDR3 nucleotides: TGCAGTGGAGGACAGACAAACTCCTATAATTCACCCCTCCACTTT.

J is TRBJ1-2 and V is TRBV2; TRBD1 might be the D (5 bases). The germline CDR1 and CDR2 sequences are SNHLY and FYNNEI. The ends were cut back, 7 bases at V and 8 bases at J, with 14 bases in the middle. This CDR3 has 12 residues. The CDR3 loop reads CASKAAGIGYTF. CDR3 DNA sequence: TGTGCCAGCAAAGCCGCAGGGATCGGCTACACCTTC.

The chain carries TRBV28 and TRBJ2-7; perhaps TRBD2 as D (6 bases). The V gene's germline CDR1 is MDHEN and CDR2 SYDVKM. CDR3 size: 13 residues. The ends were cut back, 7 bases at V and 3 bases at J, with 13 bases in the middle. CDR3 nucleotide sequence: TGTGCCAGCAATGCGGGACTGTACTACGAGCAGTACTTC. This gives the protein CASNAGLYYEQYF. Variable domain in full (rest from reference TRBV28 and TRBJ2-7): DVKVTQSSRYLVKRTGEKVFLECVQDMDHENMFWYRQDPGLGLRLIYFSYDVKMKEKGDIPEGYSVSREKKERFSLILESASTNQTSMYLCASNAGLYYEQYFGPGTRLTVT.

V usage is TRBV10-3 and J usage is TRBJ2-7; 12 bases align to TRBD2. Unmatched junction bases numbered 4, after V lost 3 bases and J lost 1 base. CDR1 and CDR2 (germline): ENHRY, SYGVKD. This CDR3 region has 16 residues. CDR3: CAISELAGGTSYEQYF. The CDR3 bases are TGTGCCATCAGTGAACTAGCGGGAGGAACTTCCTACGAGCAGTACTTC.

CDR3: CASSLAGHFNNEQFF. CDR3 nucleotide sequence: TGTGCCAGCAGCTTAGCGGGACACTTTAACAATGAGCAGTTCTTC. V usage is TRBV7-2 and J usage is TRBJ2-1, with a possible D match to TRBD1 (6 bases). Germline V gene sequence: CDR1 SGHTA, CDR2 FQGNSA. The CDR3 has 15 amino acids. Between the trimmed V and J ends, which lost 0 bases and 5 bases, there was a span of 11 bases.

In its sample, this clonotype was seen a few times. V and J are TRBV20-1 and TRBJ2-1, with TRBD2 identical over 7 bases. CDR3 size: 16 residues. The junction had 9 bases not matched to a gene; V was cut back by 1 base and J by 3 bases. Germline V gives CDR1 DFQATT, CDR2 SNEGSKA (reference sequence). This CDR3 is CSARGGRGRHYNEQFF. In DNA form, the CDR3 reads TGCAGTGCTAGAGGCGGGCGGGGGAGACACTACAATGAGCAGTTCTTC.

This clonotype has only a few counts. The chain carries TRBV20-1 and TRBJ2-1; 7 bases fit TRBD2. Looked up from germline, CDR1 is DFQATT and CDR2 is SNEGSKA (reference sequence). The CDR3 runs to 12 residues. The CDR3 DNA is TGCAGGGGTCGGCGGGGGTACAATGAGCAGTTCTTC. This translates into CRGRRGYNEQFF.

This clonotype was seen more than once but under ten times. This chain joins TRBV6-1 and TRBJ2-5; D possibly corresponds to TRBD1 (6 bases). Germline CDR1 is MNHNS and CDR2 is SASEGT. The CDR3 spans 12 residues. Trimming cost V 0 bases and J 13 bases, with 12 bases left between them. CDR3 residues: CASSEADRSRYF. Written as DNA, the CDR3 is TGTGCCAGCAGTGAAGCCGACAGGTCTAGGTACTTC.

In this sample, this clonotype turned up a few times. The chain employs TRBV5-1 and TRBJ2-7, with D hard to call. Germline CDR1 and CDR2: SGHRS and YFSETQ. The V end was cut by 4 bases, the J end by 2 bases, with 13 bases between. This CDR3 spans 14 amino acids. This CDR3 reads CASSPMGPTYEQYF. The CDR3 DNA sequence: TGCGCCAGCAGCCCCATGGGTCCTACCTACGAGCAGTACTTC.

This clonotype was seen repeatedly, ten times or more. The chain combines TRBV7-2 with TRBJ2-7, with 9 positions matching TRBD1. Trimming removed 6 bases from V and 3 bases from J; junction bases left unmatched: 9. The CDR3 runs to 15 residues. CDR1 is SGHTA and CDR2 is FQGNSA in the germline V gene. CDR3 nucleotides: TGTGCCAGCAGGGCCCGCGGGACAGGGTTCTACGAGCAGTACTTC. Translation: CASRARGTGFYEQYF. Full variable domain (rest looked up from reference TRBV7-2 and TRBJ2-7): GAGVSQSPSNKVTEKGKDVELRCDPISGHTALYWYRQSLGQGLEFLIYFQGNSAPDKSGLPSDRFSAERTGGSVSTLTIQRTQQEDSAVYLCASRARGTGFYEQYFGPGTRLTVT.

This clonotype turned up a few times. V gene TRBV10-3 combines with J gene TRBJ2-7; the D call may be TRBD1 or TRBD2 (5 bases each). Per germline, CDR1 ENHRY and CDR2 SYGVKD. The CDR3 extends over 15 amino acids. V was clipped by 4 bases and J by 4 bases, with 17 bases between them. The CDR3 region is CAISGGPTGGYEQYF. CDR3 DNA: TGTGCCATCAGTGGCGGGCCTACAGGAGGATACGAGCAGTACTTC.

This clonotype has more than one count but fewer than ten. The chain uses TRBV4-1 and TRBJ1-4; 12 bases are shared with TRBD1. Trimming took 1 base from V and 8 from J; bases not matched to a gene: 2. CDR3 length: 15 amino acids. Germline V gives CDR1 MGHRA, CDR2 YSYEKL. In nucleotides, the CDR3 is TGCGCCAGCAGCCAAGCCGGGACAGGGGGCGAAAAACTGTTTTTT. Amino acid sequence: CASSQAGTGGEKLFF.

The genes are TRBV24-1 and TRBJ2-3, with 10 positions matching TRBD2. The CDR3 runs 15 residues. Trimming removed 9 bases from V and 2 bases from J; junction bases left unmatched: 7. Germline V gives CDR1 KGHDR, CDR2 SFDVKD. This CDR3 reads CATGGLAESTDTQYF. The CDR3 DNA sequence: TGTGCCACCGGCGGACTAGCGGAGTCCACAGATACGCAGTATTTT.

This chain joins TRBV15 and TRBJ2-1; 8 bases line up with TRBD2. Germline V lookup: CDR1 LNHNV, CDR2 YYDKDF (reference sequence). The CDR3 is 15 residues long. V dropped 4 bases and J dropped 5; count of bases not matched to a gene: 7. CDR3 sequence: CATSTLAGLNNEQFF. CDR3 nucleotide sequence: TGTGCCACCAGCACCCTAGCGGGCCTTAACAATGAGCAGTTCTTC.

CDR3 in DNA: TGTGCCAGCAGTTACCCCATCGGCGCACCCAGCACAGATACGCAGTATTTT. It encodes CASSYPIGAPSTDTQYF. This sequence joins TRBV6-2 or TRBV6-3 and TRBJ2-3; D not certain. This CDR3 has 17 amino acids. V gave up 2 bases and J gave up 0 bases, with 15 bases separating them. Germline V gene data show CDR1 as MNHEY and CDR2 as SVGEGT.

This clonotype has a handful of counts. CDR3 DNA: TGTGCCAGCAGTTTAGGAGGGACTAGCGGATTAAATGAGCAGTTCTTC. Residues: CASSLGGTSGLNEQFF. The V gene is TRBV12-3 or TRBV12-4, the J gene TRBJ2-1, with TRBD2 matching over 11 bases. The CDR3 extends over 16 amino acids. Trimming cost V 1 base and J 7 bases; bases outside gene matches: 6.

The chain carries TRBV4-1 and TRBJ2-1, with D possibly being TRBD1 or TRBD2 (6 bases each). Germline CDR1 reads MGHRA; CDR2 reads YSYEKL. There are 19 residues in the CDR3. With 0 bases removed from V and 5 bases from J, the gap between germline ends came to 23 bases. CDR3 in DNA: TGCGCCAGCAGCCAAGATGGGGGGACACCTCCCCTCCCCCACAATGAGCAGTTCTTC. This codes for CASSQDGGTPPLPHNEQFF.

The sample holds a few counts of this clonotype. This rearrangement joins TRBV30 to TRBJ1-2; 7 nucleotides align to TRBD1. The V and J ends lost 8 bases and 0 bases, in that order; junction bases with no gene match: 3. The germline gives CDR1 GTSNPN, CDR2 SVGIG (reference sequence). CDR3 length: 12 residues. DNA for the CDR3: TGTGCCGGACAGGAAGCTAACTATGGCTACACCTTC. Encoded protein: CAGQEANYGYTF.

This clonotype was seen only a few times. This chain joins TRBV7-8 and TRBJ2-3; no reliable D call. CDR1 SGHVS and CDR2 FQNEAQ come from the germline V gene. Trimming took 3 bases from V and 0 from J, leaving 19 bases between them. This CDR3 contains 18 residues. CDR3 region: CASSLKRLLASSTDTQYF. In DNA, the CDR3 is TGTGCCAGCAGCTTGAAGAGACTTCTCGCTTCTAGCACAGATACGCAGTATTTT. The whole variable domain, filled in from reference TRBV7-8 and TRBJ2-3, reads GAGVSQSPRYKVAKRGQDVALRCDPISGHVSLFWYQQALGQGPEFLTYFQNEAQLDKSGLPSDRFFAERPEGSVSTLKIQRTQQEDSAVYLCASSLKRLLASSTDTQYFGPGTRLTVL.

The chain uses TRBV5-1 and TRBJ1-4; 8 nucleotides agree with TRBD1. The CDR3 sequence is 16 residues long. Trimming removed 1 base from V and 2 bases from J; junction bases left unmatched: 4. Germline V gene lookup returns CDR1 SGHRS and CDR2 YFSETQ. CDR3 residues: CASSLSPGGTNEKLFF. DNA for the CDR3: TGCGCCAGCAGCTTGTCGCCAGGGGGCACTAATGAAAAACTGTTTTTT.

CDR3 protein: CAISPTGTGTDTQYF. The CDR3 coding sequence is TGTGCCATCAGCCCAACAGGGACAGGCACAGATACGCAGTATTTT. The V call is TRBV10-3, the J call TRBJ2-3; 7 positions match TRBD1. V gave up 6 bases and J gave up 1 base; unmatched junction bases: 7. Germline CDR1 reads ENHRY; CDR2 reads SYGVKD. The CDR3 length is 15 residues.

The rearrangement joins TRBV5-1 to TRBJ2-7; no clear D. Germline assignment: CDR1 SGHRS and CDR2 YFSETQ. This CDR3 is built from 14 residues. V was trimmed by 2 bases and J by 0 bases, leaving 9 bases between them. CDR3 loop: CASSFHVDSYEQYF. The CDR3 nucleotides are TGCGCCAGCAGCTTCCACGTAGACTCCTACGAGCAGTACTTC.

This clonotype was picked up a small number of times. The chain links TRBV5-4 to TRBJ2-1; D may be TRBD1 or TRBD2 (5 bases each). Germline V CDR1 and CDR2: SGHNT, YYREEE (reference sequence). Trimming took off 5 bases at V and 10 bases at J, with 19 bases between the two ends. The CDR3 runs 14 residues. CDR3 loop: CASRGDWALPEQFF. For the CDR3, the DNA is TGTGCCAGCAGGGGGGATTGGGCCCTCCCGGAGCAGTTCTTC.

The chain carries TRBV5-1 and TRBJ1-1; weak D call: TRBD1 (6 bases). Trimming removed 4 bases at V and 0 bases at J, with 13 bases between. Germline lookup yields CDR1 SGHRS and CDR2 YFSETQ. This CDR3 is built from 15 residues. In DNA form, the CDR3 reads TGCGCCAGCAGCCCGGGGACATACATGAACACTGAAGCTTTCTTT. Translating gives CASSPGTYMNTEAFF.